Presented here are 9 T cell receptor beta chains from one specimen sequenced in a study of CD8+ T cells in alopecia areata. Regarding treatment: oral pan-JAK inhibitor, 5-10 mg twice daily. Extracted from the samples, RNA was reverse transcribed into cDNA to serve as the sequencing template. Libraries were prepared by immunoSEQ multiplex PCR; TCRdb keeps only in-frame clonotypes and omits some of them. This sample has some 220,000 clones, with under 60% found just once. The sequencing here drew on CD4+ T cells sorted from blood, taken at week 4, from a patient treated with tofacitinib. The receptors stem from a human donor with alopecia areata.

The chain combines TRBV11-3 with TRBJ2-1; 8 nucleotides align to TRBD2. The CDR3 covers 14 residues. The germline V gene encodes CDR1 SGHNT and CDR2 YENEEA. V lost 2 bases, J lost 9 bases, and 6 bases stayed unmatched. The CDR3 reads CASSLPGGWREQFF. As DNA, the CDR3 is TGTGCCAGCAGCTTACCGGGGGGGTGGCGTGAGCAGTTCTTC.

This clone was detected a few times. This chain links TRBV7-3 with TRBJ2-3; 14 bases match TRBD2. With V trimmed by 2 bases and J by 4 bases, 8 bases remained unmatched. Per the germline V gene, CDR1 is SGHTA and CDR2 is FQGTGA. The CDR3 covers 18 residues. Written as DNA, the CDR3 is TGTGCCAGCAGCTTAGGGCCGACTAGCGGGGGGGCCGCAGATACGCAGTATTTT. Its translation is CASSLGPTSGGAADTQYF. The full variable domain, completed using reference TRBV7-3 and TRBJ2-3, is GAGVSQTPSNKVTEKGKYVELRCDPISGHTALYWYRQSLGQGPEFLIYFQGTGAADDSGLPNDRFFAVRPEGSVSTLKIQRTERGDSAVYLCASSLGPTSGGAADTQYFGPGTRLTVL.

The chain combines TRBV27 with TRBJ1-6; TRBD1 is a possible D gene (5 bases). The CDR3 totals 14 residues. Between the trimmed V and J ends, which lost 2 bases and 8 bases, there was a span of 10 bases. Germline loops: CDR1 MNHEY, CDR2 SMNVEV (reference sequence). The CDR3 is CASSLQGRDSPLHF. The CDR3 DNA reads TGTGCCAGCAGTTTACAGGGACGGGATTCACCCCTCCACTTT.

The J gene is TRBJ2-3, the V gene TRBV18; tentatively, D is TRBD2 (6 bases). This CDR3 is built from 14 residues. CDR1 and CDR2 from the germline V gene are KGHSH and LQKENI. V lost 3 bases, J lost 2 bases, and 9 bases lay in between. This CDR3 reads CASSPRDFTDTQYF. The DNA of the CDR3 is TGTGCCAGCTCACCGCGGGACTTCACAGATACGCAGTATTTT.

The chain combines TRBV20-1 with TRBJ2-4, with D uncertain. CDR1 is DFQATT, CDR2 SNEGSKA, per germline (reference sequence). The CDR3 runs to 11 residues. Trimming removed 5 bases from V and 6 bases from J, with 8 bases in between. The CDR3 is CSAGVLNIQYF. For the CDR3, the DNA is TGCAGTGCTGGGGTCCTAAACATTCAGTACTTC.

The chain has TRBV5-1 and TRBJ1-2, with D unclear. The CDR3 runs to 15 residues. From germline, CDR1 is SGHRS and CDR2 YFSETQ. Trimming took off 0 bases at V and 1 base at J, with 10 bases between the two ends. CDR3 residues: CASSLAEEFNYGYTF. The CDR3 DNA sequence: TGCGCCAGCAGCTTGGCCGAGGAGTTTAACTATGGCTACACCTTC.

V usage is TRBV11-2 and J usage is TRBJ2-1, with a possible D match to TRBD2 (6 bases). Per germline, CDR1 SGHAT and CDR2 FQNNGV. V lost 7 bases and J 6 bases, leaving 10 bases between the germline ends. The CDR3 is made up of 12 amino acids. Written as DNA, the CDR3 is TGTGCCAGCAAGGTGGGGGGCAATGAGCAGTTCTTC. Translated: CASKVGGNEQFF.

The V gene is TRBV30, the J gene TRBJ2-7; 8 bases agree with TRBD2. The germline gives CDR1 GTSNPN, CDR2 SVGIG (reference sequence). This CDR3 contains 13 residues. V shed 5 bases, J shed 3 bases, and the junction held 6 bases outside the gene matches. Here the CDR3 DNA reads TGTGCCTGGCGTGGCGGGGGGCTCTACGAGCAGTACTTC. It is translated as CAWRGGGLYEQYF.

The gene calls are TRBV20-1 and TRBJ1-4; no firm D call. CDR3 size: 11 residues. In germline, CDR1 is DFQATT, CDR2 SNEGSKA (reference sequence). V was clipped by 7 bases and J by 4 bases, with 7 bases between them. DNA of the CDR3: TGCAGTGGAGGTCGTAATGAAAAACTGTTTTTT. Its protein product is CSGGRNEKLFF.